These 20 T cell receptor beta chains came from one sample sequenced in a study of blood T cells in healthy people across ages. It was with a sample-barcoded 5' primer and a J-beta primer mix that a second PCR of roughly 7 to 12 cycles was run. TCRdb independently ran MiXCR on the 5' RACE reads; one entry per CDR3 protein. This table holds 700,000 to 850,000 distinct CDR3 sequences, roughly 35% found once. The material sequenced was blood. Source of these receptors: a man aged 18 to 29 in good health.

V gene TRBV18 combines with J gene TRBJ2-2; D gene uncertain. Trimming cost V 1 base and J 5 bases, with 11 bases left between them. The CDR3 is 15 residues long. CDR1 KGHSH and CDR2 LQKENI come from the germline V gene. The CDR3 sequence is CASSPRGYGTGELFF. For the CDR3, the DNA is TGTGCCAGCTCACCACGGGGTTACGGGACCGGGGAGCTGTTTTTT. The full variable domain, in which reference TRBV18 and TRBJ2-2 provide the parts outside the CDR3, is NAGVMQNPRHLVRRRGQEARLRCSPMKGHSHVYWYRQLPEEGLKFMVYLQKENIIDESGMPKERFSAEFPKEGPSILRIQQVVRGDSAAYFCASSPRGYGTGELFFGEGSRLTVL.

At least ten counts were recorded for this clonotype. The chain joins TRBV5-1 to TRBJ2-1; tentative D call: TRBD1 (5 bases). V lost 0 bases and J 10 bases, leaving 17 bases between the germline ends. Germline V gene sequence: CDR1 SGHRS, CDR2 YFSETQ. The CDR3 has 15 amino acids. In DNA form, the CDR3 reads TGCGCCAGCAGCTTGGCCCCACAAGGGGTCGGGGAGCAGTTCTTC. Its protein is CASSLAPQGVGEQFF.

The V call is TRBV7-2, the J call TRBJ1-4, with D uncertain. CDR1 is SGHTA and CDR2 is FQGNSA in the germline V gene. V gave up 1 base and J gave up 7 bases, with 13 bases separating them. The CDR3 extends over 15 amino acids. The CDR3 coding sequence is TGTGCCAGCAGCTTAGAACCGGGGATGGGTGAAAAACTGTTTTTT. Translation: CASSLEPGMGEKLFF.

V is TRBV5-5 and J is TRBJ1-5; the D gene is possibly TRBD1 (6 bases). The CDR3 is made up of 17 amino acids. The germline gives CDR1 SGHKS, CDR2 YYEKEE (reference sequence). Between the trimmed V and J ends, which lost 4 bases and 3 bases, there was a span of 20 bases. CDR3 nucleotides: TGTGCCAGCAGCCCCGGGGGGGCAAGACAGTACAATCAGCCCCAGCATTTT. Translation gives CASSPGGARQYNQPQHF.

This rearrangement joins TRBV20-1 to TRBJ1-1, with no clear D. CDR3 length: 14 residues. The ends were cut back, 4 bases at V and 1 base at J, with 13 bases in the middle. Looked up from germline, CDR1 is DFQATT and CDR2 is SNEGSKA (reference sequence). Written as DNA, the CDR3 is TGCAGTGCTACTGCAGCGGCAGAGAACACTGAAGCTTTCTTT. It translates to CSATAAAENTEAFF.

CDR3 DNA sequence: TGTGCCAGCAGTTTATGGGCCAGAGAACGAATCACTGAAGCTTTCTTT. The encoded protein is CASSLWARERITEAFF. This sequence joins TRBV28 and TRBJ1-1; no clear D gene. The CDR3 totals 16 residues. The germline CDR1 and CDR2 sequences are MDHEN and SYDVKM. The V end was cut by 0 bases, the J end by 4 bases, with 15 bases between. Variable domain in full (rest from reference TRBV28 and TRBJ1-1): DVKVTQSSRYLVKRTGEKVFLECVQDMDHENMFWYRQDPGLGLRLIYFSYDVKMKEKGDIPEGYSVSREKKERFSLILESASTNQTSMYLCASSLWARERITEAFFGQGTRLTVV.

There are many counts of this clonotype. V gene TRBV4-3 combines with J gene TRBJ2-3; 8 nucleotides agree with TRBD2. The length of the CDR3 is 19 residues. The junction had 17 bases not matched to a gene; V was cut back by 0 bases and J by 6 bases. Germline CDR1 is LGHNA and CDR2 is YSLEER. The CDR3 DNA is TGCGCCAGCAGCCAAGAGGTCCCCGACGGGGGGGTGGGCATGGATACGCAGTATTTT. Translating it yields CASSQEVPDGGVGMDTQYF.

The rearrangement links TRBV2 to TRBJ2-1; 8 bases match TRBD1. This CDR3 has 16 residues. J was trimmed by 0 bases and V by 6 bases; bases with no gene match: 7. Germline-derived CDR1 and CDR2 are SNHLY and FYNNEI. The CDR3 region is CASRFTGGSSYNEQFF. In DNA form, the CDR3 reads TGTGCCAGCAGGTTTACAGGGGGTAGCTCCTACAATGAGCAGTTCTTC.

This clonotype was counted only a few times. The rearrangement links TRBV29-1 to TRBJ2-1; 9 bases agree with TRBD1. The junction had 8 bases not matched to a gene; V was cut back by 4 bases and J by 7 bases. The CDR3 runs to 14 residues. Germline CDR1 is SQVTM and CDR2 is ANQGSEA. DNA of the CDR3: TGCAGCGTTGTAAGGGACAGGGCTGGGAATGAGCAGTTCTTC. Translated: CSVVRDRAGNEQFF.

This clonotype was observed a handful of times. V is TRBV7-9 and J is TRBJ2-1, with a weak D call TRBD1 (6 bases). CDR3 length: 15 residues. From germline, CDR1 is SEHNR and CDR2 FQNEAQ (reference sequence). V lost 5 bases, J lost 1 base, and 12 bases lay in between. The CDR3 loop is CASSPGEISYNEQFF. In DNA form, the CDR3 reads TGTGCCAGCAGCCCAGGGGAAATTTCCTACAATGAGCAGTTCTTC. Together with reference TRBV7-9 and TRBJ2-1, the CDR3 gives the full variable domain: DTGVSQNPRHKITKRGQNVTFRCDPISEHNRLYWYRQTLGQGPEFLTYFQNEAQLEKSRLLSDRFSAERPKGSFSTLEIQRTEQGDSAMYLCASSPGEISYNEQFFGPGTRLTVL.

This clonotype was seen more than once but under ten times. This sequence joins TRBV7-3 and TRBJ2-3; TRBD2 is a possible D gene (6 bases). Trimming left V 4 bases short and J 3 bases short, with 14 bases between. The germline gives CDR1 SGHTA, CDR2 FQGTGA. This CDR3 spans 15 amino acids. The CDR3 region is CASSSPGLSTDTQYF. In nucleotides, the CDR3 is TGTGCCAGCAGCTCACCGGGACTTTCAACAGATACGCAGTATTTT.

V and J are TRBV19 and TRBJ1-2, with 7 positions matching TRBD1. This CDR3 has 14 amino acids. CDR1 and CDR2 (germline): LNHDA, SQIVND (reference sequence). The V segment lost 5 bases and the J segment 8 bases; nucleotides outside the gene matches: 11. The CDR3 region has the DNA TGTGCCAGTAGTCCGACGACAGGGTCTCTCGGCTACACCTTC. Translating it yields CASSPTTGSLGYTF.

This clonotype was counted many times. J is TRBJ2-3 and V is TRBV27; 8 bases line up with TRBD2. The CDR3 runs to 14 residues. The germline gives CDR1 MNHEY, CDR2 SMNVEV (reference sequence). J was trimmed by 9 bases and V by 7 bases; bases with no gene match: 12. The CDR3 region is CASNPLAGGGTQYF. The DNA for the CDR3 is TGTGCCAGCAACCCTCTAGCGGGCGGCGGGACGCAGTATTTT.

This clonotype was seen many times. This sequence joins TRBV7-8 and TRBJ2-5; D is unclear. The germline V gene encodes CDR1 SGHVS and CDR2 FQNEAQ. The CDR3 totals 15 residues. V lost 2 bases and J lost 1, with 11 bases in between. In DNA form, the CDR3 reads TGTGCCAGCAGCTTACTTAGGCAGACCCAAGAGACCCAGTACTTC. Protein: CASSLLRQTQETQYF.

This chain uses TRBV20-1 with TRBJ1-2, with 9 bases fitting TRBD1. Trimming removed 1 base from V and 5 bases from J; junction bases left unmatched: 14. Germline lookup yields CDR1 DFQATT and CDR2 SNEGSKA (reference sequence). The CDR3 runs to 17 residues. CDR3 bases: TGCAGTGCTAGAGTGGGGGTAACCGGGACAGGGATGTATGGCTACACCTTC. This codes for CSARVGVTGTGMYGYTF.

About this clonotype: At one boundary the junction diverges from the germline segment, which might be a read error. The chain uses TRBV28 and TRBJ2-1, with 7 bases aligning to TRBD1. Germline CDR1 MDHEN, CDR2 SYDVKM. This CDR3 region has 16 residues. CDR3 protein: CASRQRDRSSHNEQFF. The CDR3 DNA is TGTGCCAGCAGACAAAGGGACAGAAGCTCCCACAATGAGCAGTTCTTC.

This clonotype was detected ten times or more. This chain links TRBV29-1 with TRBJ1-2; D unclear. Trimming removed 4 bases from V and 0 bases from J, with 12 bases in between. This CDR3 spans 14 amino acids. Germline CDR1 is SQVTM and CDR2 is ANQGSEA. The CDR3 DNA is TGCAGCGTTGCCCAGGAGAGACCTAACTATGGCTACACCTTC. Protein product: CSVAQERPNYGYTF.

The V gene is TRBV11-2, the J gene TRBJ2-6; 9 bases match TRBD1. V shed 4 bases, J shed 0 bases, and the junction held 4 bases outside the gene matches. CDR3 size: 17 residues. Germline V gives CDR1 SGHAT, CDR2 FQNNGV. The CDR3 nucleotides are TGTGCCAGCAGCTGGGGACAGGGAATCTCTGGGGCCAACGTCCTGACTTTC. It is translated as CASSWGQGISGANVLTF. The variable domain in full, completed from reference TRBV11-2 and TRBJ2-6, reads EAGVAQSPRYKIIEKRQSVAFWCNPISGHATLYWYQQILGQGPKLLIQFQNNGVVDDSQLPKDRFSAERLKGVDSTLKIQPAKLEDSAVYLCASSWGQGISGANVLTFGAGSRLTVL.

The chain employs TRBV20-1 and TRBJ2-7; no reliable D call. CDR1 is DFQATT, CDR2 SNEGSKA, per germline (reference sequence). V shed 1 base and J shed 2 bases, with 6 bases lying between them. This CDR3 is 12 amino acids long. The CDR3 nucleotides read TGCAGTGCTAGAGCCAATCCCTACGAGCAGTACTTC. It yields the protein CSARANPYEQYF.

This clonotype came up a few times. The chain employs TRBV29-1 and TRBJ2-5; D not resolved. Germline lookup yields CDR1 SQVTM and CDR2 ANQGSEA. V was trimmed by 5 bases and J by 11 bases, leaving 15 bases between them. This CDR3 has 11 residues. CDR3 in DNA: TGCAGCGTTCTTGACCCGAATGAGCAGTACTTC. Amino acid sequence: CSVLDPNEQYF.